The entry that follows covers one T cell receptor beta chain sequence. The CDR3 spans 15 residues. CDR1 is SGHNT, CDR2 YYREEE, per germline (reference sequence). Trimming took 2 bases from V and 6 from J, leaving 16 bases between them. Sequencing was performed with immunoSEQ multiplex PCR; in TCRdb, only in-frame clones are kept and a portion is missing. The sample includes under 200,000 clones, about 89% seen only once; the top ten take roughly 3.3%. The sample is drawn from a study of blood T cell repertoires in COVID-19. Whole-study context: PBMCs, B-cell-depleted T cells, or T cells were the source of the cDNA or gDNA that made up the material.

The rearrangement joins TRBV5-4 to TRBJ2-3, with D tentatively TRBD2 (7 bases). The sequenced material came from peripheral blood. This clonotype was obtained from a man between 65 and 85 years old with acute or convalescent COVID-19. The CDR3 loop is CASSLGGALGDTQYF. In nucleotides, the CDR3 is TGTGCCAGCAGCTTAGGGGGGGCTCTGGGGGATACGCAGTATTTT.